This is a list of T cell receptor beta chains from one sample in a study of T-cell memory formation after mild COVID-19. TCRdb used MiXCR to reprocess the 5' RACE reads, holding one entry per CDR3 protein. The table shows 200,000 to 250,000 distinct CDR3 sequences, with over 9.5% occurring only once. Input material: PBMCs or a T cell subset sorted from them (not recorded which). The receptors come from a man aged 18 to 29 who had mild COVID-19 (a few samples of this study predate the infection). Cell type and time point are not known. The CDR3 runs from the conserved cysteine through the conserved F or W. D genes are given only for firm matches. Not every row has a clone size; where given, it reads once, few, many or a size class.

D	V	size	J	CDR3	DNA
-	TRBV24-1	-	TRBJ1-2	CATSDRGSVGGYTF	TGTGCCACCAGTGATCGGGGATCGGTGGGCGGCTACACCTTC
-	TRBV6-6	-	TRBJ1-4	CASTNQGGTNEKLFF	TGTGCCAGCACCAACCAGGGTGGCACTAATGAAAAACTGTTTTTT
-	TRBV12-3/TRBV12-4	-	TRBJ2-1	CASSSRRLHEQFF	TGTGCCAGCAGCTCTCGTAGGCTCCATGAGCAGTTCTTC
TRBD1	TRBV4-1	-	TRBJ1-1	CASSRWGGSGGPLEAFF	TGCGCCAGCAGCCGGTGGGGAGGGTCAGGGGGCCCCCTTGAAGCTTTCTTT
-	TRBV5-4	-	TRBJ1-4	CASSPEVNEKLFF	TGTGCCAGCAGCCCCGAGGTGAATGAAAAACTGTTTTTT
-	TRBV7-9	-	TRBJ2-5	CASSLVAGMGTQYF	TGTGCCAGCAGCTTAGTGGCAGGTATGGGGACCCAGTACTTC
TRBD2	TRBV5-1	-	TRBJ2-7	CASSPPGLALEQYF	TGCGCCAGCAGTCCCCCGGGACTAGCTCTCGAGCAGTACTTC
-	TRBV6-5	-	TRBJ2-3	CASSYSAWDTQYF	TGTGCCAGCAGTTACTCCGCCTGGGATACGCAGTATTTT
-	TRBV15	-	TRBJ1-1	CATSREGRRDTEAFF	TGTGCCACCAGCAGAGAGGGGAGGAGAGACACTGAAGCTTTCTTT
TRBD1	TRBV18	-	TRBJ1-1	CASSPGDRGHTEAFF	TGTGCCAGCTCACCGGGGGACAGGGGACACACTGAAGCTTTCTTT
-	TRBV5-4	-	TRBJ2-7	CASSLRLGPHEQYF	TGTGCCAGCAGCTTGCGTCTGGGGCCCCACGAGCAGTACTTC
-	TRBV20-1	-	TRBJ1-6	CSVVPPPAGINSPLHF	TGCAGTGTAGTACCTCCTCCGGCGGGAATTAATTCACCCCTCCACTTT
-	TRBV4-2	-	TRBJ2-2	CASSQDEGQAMNTGELFF	TGTGCCAGCAGCCAAGATGAAGGACAAGCTATGAACACCGGGGAGCTGTTTTTT
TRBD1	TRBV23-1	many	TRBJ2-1	CASSPVDRRPYNEQFF	TGCGCCAGCAGTCCCGTGGACAGGCGGCCCTACAATGAGCAGTTCTTC
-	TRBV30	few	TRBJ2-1	CARGRSHSEQFF	TGTGCCCGAGGACGCAGCCACAGTGAGCAGTTCTTC
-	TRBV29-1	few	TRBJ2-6	CSVEDAGANVLTF	TGCAGCGTTGAGGATGCTGGGGCCAACGTCCTGACTTTC
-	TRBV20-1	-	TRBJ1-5	CSARGSTNIMEPQHF	TGCAGTGCTAGAGGTTCCACCAACATTATGGAGCCCCAGCATTTT
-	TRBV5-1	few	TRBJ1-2	CASSFGEESGYTF	TGCGCCAGCAGCTTCGGGGAGGAGAGTGGCTACACCTTC
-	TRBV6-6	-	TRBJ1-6	CASSYRGGRTLYSPLHF	TGTGCCAGCAGTTACCGGGGGGGACGTACCCTCTATTCACCCCTCCACTTT
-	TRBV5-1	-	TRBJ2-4	CASQAEGNMGDIQYF	TGCGCCAGCCAAGCGGAGGGCAATATGGGGGACATTCAGTACTTC
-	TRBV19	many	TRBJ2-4	CASGGGLGIQYF	TGTGCCAGTGGAGGGGGGCTGGGCATTCAGTACTTC
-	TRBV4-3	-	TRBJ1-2	CASSQGADREANYGYTF	TGCGCCAGCAGCCAAGGAGCCGATAGGGAGGCTAACTATGGCTACACCTTC
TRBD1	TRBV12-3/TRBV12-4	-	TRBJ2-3	CASSLGTAPSTDTQYF	TGTGCCAGCAGCTTAGGGACAGCGCCTAGCACAGATACGCAGTATTTT
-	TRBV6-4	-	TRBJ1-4	CASSPYPATNEKLFF	TGTGCCAGCAGCCCTTATCCTGCAACTAATGAAAAACTGTTTTTT
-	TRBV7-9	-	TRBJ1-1	CASSWDKIEAFF	TGTGCCAGCAGCTGGGACAAGATTGAAGCTTTCTTT
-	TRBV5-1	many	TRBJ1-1	CASSLAPGTTEAFF	TGCGCCAGCAGCTTGGCCCCAGGGACCACTGAAGCTTTCTTT
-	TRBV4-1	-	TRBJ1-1	CASSQREVTEAFF	TGCGCCAGCAGCCAACGGGAAGTTACTGAAGCTTTCTTT
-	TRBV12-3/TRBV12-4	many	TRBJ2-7	CASSPRMGAYEQYF	TGTGCCAGCAGTCCTAGGATGGGGGCCTACGAGCAGTACTTC
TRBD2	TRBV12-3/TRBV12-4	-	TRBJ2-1	CASILGTSGDPWVNEQFF	TGTGCCAGCATCCTGGGGACTAGCGGGGACCCGTGGGTCAATGAGCAGTTCTTC
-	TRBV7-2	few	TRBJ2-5	CASSLFQGLGETQYF	TGTGCCAGCAGCTTATTCCAGGGATTGGGGGAGACCCAGTACTTC